Listed below are T cell receptor beta chains from one sample, sequenced in a study of T cell responses to AZD1222 COVID-19 vaccine. TCRdb keeps only in-frame clones here, not all; method: immunoSEQ multiplex PCR. The sample carries about 270,000 clones, about 94% recorded once. The specimen comprised peripheral blood, sampled 28 days after the second AZD1222 dose. Every receptor here comes from an adult who received the AZD1222 COVID-19 vaccine. Each CDR3 is given with its conserved first and last residue. D genes are given only for firm matches. The size of a clone is reported for some rows only, either as once, few or many, or as a class for expanded clones.

D	size	V	CDR3
.	.	TRBV24-1	CATSDYGSVETQYF
.	once	TRBV27	CASSFAGGTEAFF
.	.	TRBV6-2/TRBV6-3	CASSLTAYEQYF
.	once	TRBV2	CASPVEGYTF
.	.	TRBV21-1	CASSKAGRRNNYGYTF
.	.	TRBV25-1	CASSEVAFSDTQYF
.	.	TRBV20-1	CSATLGTEQYF
.	.	TRBV3-1/TRBV3-2	CASSQAGNEKLFF
.	.	TRBV7-2	CASNLQGGNQPQHF
.	.	TRBV28	CASSLGGEAREKLFF
TRBD1	.	TRBV28	CASSSRDSSNQPQHF
.	.	TRBV3-1/TRBV3-2	CASSQAGNTEAFF
.	.	TRBV30	CAWSRLVLEGETQYF
TRBD2	once	TRBV4-2	CASSQDGSGGTGELFF
.	few	TRBV20-1	CSASRAGAYEQYF
.	.	TRBV28	CASNRGGARQPQHF
TRBD1	.	TRBV5-4	CASRDRGDTGELFF
.	.	TRBV20-1	CSARRQETQYF
.	once	TRBV7-9	CASSLAPGTGASTDTQYF
.	.	TRBV27	CASSSTHSGNEQYF
.	.	TRBV29-1	CSVETGGGNTGELFF
.	.	TRBV23-1	CASSQGENTEAFF
.	.	TRBV3-1/TRBV3-2	CASSQGYEQYF
.	.	TRBV7-3	CASSLSRVDEQYF
.	.	TRBV28	CASSSTGVSGNTIYF
.	once	TRBV7-9	CASSYGTLNTEAFF
.	.	TRBV28	CASNYAASYGYTF
.	.	TRBV5-6	CASSFYNGAAPQHF
TRBD1	.	TRBV7-9	CASSPSLGQVDGDTIYF
TRBD2	once	TRBV6-2/TRBV6-3	CASSFPLAGMYNEQFF
TRBD2	.	TRBV3-1/TRBV3-2	CASSQMGLAGGDTQYF
.	.	TRBV5-1	CASVGGPPYEQYF
.	.	TRBV24-1	CATSDSGQFAGELFF
.	.	TRBV5-1	CASSLPEGYNEQFF
.	.	TRBV4-1	CASSHSMGNQPQHF
.	.	TRBV2	CASREAPRAGQYF
TRBD2	.	TRBV6-5	CASTPGLAGTGELFF
.	.	TRBV28	CASSAQGINTGELFF
.	.	TRBV6-5	CASSSQLVIPYEQYF
.	few	TRBV9	CASRYEQYF
.	.	TRBV9	CASSPSPGILAKNIQYF
.	.	TRBV30	CAWTSGNTIYF
.	.	TRBV4-1	CASSLTGDPGYTF
.	.	TRBV27	CASSLNGGEQYF
.	.	TRBV2	CASSERLENTGELFF